This T cell receptor beta chain comes out of a study of T cells in Graves' hyperthyroidism and ophthalmopathy (dated by TCRdb to about 2019). Looking at the study overall: Peripheral blood was sampled at the time of initial diagnosis, prior to any treatment. TCR V-J signatures able to tell the groups apart were searched for in a discovery cohort of 95 or so patients, of whom more than 40 had Graves' ophthalmopathy and about 60 had stable Graves' hyperthyroidism. Whether ophthalmopathy could be predicted prospectively was tested in an independent validation cohort made up of 18 to 20 hyperthyroidism patients plus 17 patients who later progressed to ophthalmopathy. The approximately 95 discovery patients were divided at random into training and test sets in a 7:3 ratio. Thyroid tissue and blood T-cell repertoires from several Graves' hyperthyroidism patients were also compared in the study. Following sampling, methimazole starting at 30 mg daily was given to hyperthyroidism patients, and high-dose intravenous methylprednisolone was given to ophthalmopathy patients. TCR Vbeta CDR3 sequencing of 120 to 150 peripheral blood samples (roughly 41 ophthalmopathy, some 75 hyperthyroidism and around 17 progressor patients) is reported in the paper.

Amplification of TCR beta CDR3 regions was carried out from RNA transcripts. A first-round RT-PCR of the TCR CDR3 used the HTBI primer set with the Qiagen OneStep RT-PCR kit. The libraries were constructed in a second round of multiplex PCR and then size-selected and purified. Libraries were sequenced paired-end with 100 bp reads on an Illumina HiSeq2000. The study's processing was this. SOAPnuke was used to process the raw data, removing reads that contained adapters or uncalled bases, had a mean Phred below 15, or lacked an exact match to the constant primer or identifier. COPE v1.2.5 was used to merge the high-quality paired reads, and each unique nucleotide sequence was defined as a clonotype. MiTCR v1.1 was used to align clonotypes to the IMGT TRBV, TRBD and TRBJ reference segments. Only V-J combinations with frequency above 0.0001, covering about 99% of repertoires, were analysed. A TCS score was defined as the ratio of F50 (clonal expansion) to E x V (chaos), with BLOSUM62-based TCRdist applied between CDR3 peptides within each V-J. Welch's t-statistics and random forest reduced roughly 500 V-J features to 13, which were used in a naive Bayes classifier (R e1071). The public reads were quality trimmed at Q25 with fastp and then assembled into clones with MiXCR by TCRdb, keeping productive beta chains. Rows with a matching CDR3 protein are joined into one entry that keeps the most common DNA and genes. The V and J calls were not made by the authors but by TCRdb's processing. In all, the sample holds hundreds of thousands of distinct CDR3 sequences, and around 16% of those were seen once. The ten largest clones capture 3.5% to 4% of the sample.

What the authors observed across the whole study: In validation, the model predicted progression to ophthalmopathy a median of about 5.9 months before onset, with about 64% sensitivity and roughly 79% specificity. Most expanded thyroid clonotypes (frequency above 0.001) were also found in blood, which suggests that blood repertoires may mirror thyroid immune responses. A model built on a 13 V-J signature distinguished ophthalmopathy from stable hyperthyroidism, reaching roughly 88% sensitivity and under 84% specificity in cross-validation and 80%/75% in testing. Sample size was not statistically predetermined, and investigators were not blinded to group allocation.

At least ten counts were recorded for this clonotype. There is no known antigen for this receptor. No much larger clonotype is one base removed from it; base qualities were not supplied. Stable Graves' hyperthyroidism was defined as no progression to ophthalmopathy during 18 months of follow-up. The hyperthyroidism patients were between 18 and 65 years old and newly diagnosed, with a disease duration of less than 2 months. Exclusion was applied to patients with uncontrolled infections, other autoimmune diseases, pregnancy or lactation. Diagnoses were established on the basis of clinical symptoms, serum thyroxine and TRAb, thyroid ultrasound, and orbital computed tomography. Ficoll-Paque density gradient centrifugation was used to isolate PBMCs from around 9.1 ml of fresh peripheral blood. Total RNA was extracted with Trizol reagent, and quality was checked on an Agilent 2100 Bioanalyzer. Sample: blood. The source is a woman aged 30 to 39 with Graves' hyperthyroidism.

The DNA reads TGTGCCACCAGCCGACTCGAGGACAGGCCGCGAGAGACCCAGTACTTC. Its amino acids are CATSRLEDRPRETQYF. The chain couples TRBV15 to TRBJ2-5; 7 middle bases align to TRBD1. Based on the germline V gene (reference sequence), the CDR1 and CDR2 sequences are LNHNV and YYDKDF. From V the trimming removes 5 bases and from J it removes 4 bases, while the gene matches leave 13 bases of the junction unaccounted for. The CDR3 runs 16 amino acids, cysteine and phenylalanine included. The kept DNA is CDR3 alone, 48 bases in frame from the first base. This CDR3, with the reference TRBV15 and TRBJ2-5 proteins standing in past its ends, gives the full variable domain DAMVIQNPRYQVTQFGKPVTLSCSQTLNHNVMYWYQQKSSQAPKLLFHYYDKDFNNEADTPDNFQSRRPNTSFCFLDIRSPGLGDTAMYLCATSRLEDRPRETQYFGPGTRLLVL.